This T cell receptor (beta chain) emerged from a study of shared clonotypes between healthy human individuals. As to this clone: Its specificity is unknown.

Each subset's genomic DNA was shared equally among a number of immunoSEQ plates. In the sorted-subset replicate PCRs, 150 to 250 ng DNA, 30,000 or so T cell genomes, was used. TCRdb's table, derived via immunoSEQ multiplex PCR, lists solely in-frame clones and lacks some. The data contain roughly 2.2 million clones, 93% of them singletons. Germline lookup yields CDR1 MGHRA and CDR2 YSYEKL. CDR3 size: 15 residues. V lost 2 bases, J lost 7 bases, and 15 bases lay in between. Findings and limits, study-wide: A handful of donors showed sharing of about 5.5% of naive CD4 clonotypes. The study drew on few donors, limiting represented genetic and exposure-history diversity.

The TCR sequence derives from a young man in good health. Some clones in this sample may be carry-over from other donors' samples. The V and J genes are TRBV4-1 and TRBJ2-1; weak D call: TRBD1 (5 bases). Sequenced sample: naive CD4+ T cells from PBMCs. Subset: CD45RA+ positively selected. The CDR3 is CASSQSYTQENEQFF. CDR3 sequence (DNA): TGCGCCAGCAGCCAATCCTACACACAGGAGAATGAGCAGTTCTTC.